These 2 T cell receptor beta chains were all obtained from the same sample, sequenced in a study of T-cell reconstitution after alpha-beta-depleted transplantation in children. Unique molecular identifiers tagged the TCRbeta library. TCRdb reprocessed the PCR reads with MiXCR, giving one entry per CDR3 protein. In the table there are around 100,000 distinct CDR3 sequences, about 5.6% of which are singletons. The sample here was PBMCs, mostly from graft donor cells, taken 60 days after TCRalphabeta/CD19-depleted stem cell transplant. These receptors were obtained from a female patient under 10 years old who had a stem cell transplant for Fanconi anemia, so the T cells may come from the graft donor.

Ten or more counts support this clonotype. The chain is built from TRBV5-1 and TRBJ2-7, with a possible D match to TRBD1 (7 bases). The germline V gene has CDR1 SGHRS and CDR2 YFSETQ. This CDR3 spans 14 amino acids. Deletions cut 4 bases from V and 2 bases from J, with 13 bases between. Here the CDR3 DNA reads TGCGCCAGCAGCCCCGCGGGACAGCCCTACGAGCAGTACTTC. Amino acid sequence: CASSPAGQPYEQYF. Combining the CDR3 with reference TRBV5-1 and TRBJ2-7 gives the whole variable domain KAGVTQTPRYLIKTRGQQVTLSCSPISGHRSVSWYQQTPGQGLQFLFEYFSETQRNKGNFPGRFSGRQFSNSRSEMNVSTLELGDSALYLCASSPAGQPYEQYFGPGTRLTVT.

This clonotype was detected a few times. The gene calls are TRBV5-1 and TRBJ1-4; TRBD1 matches 8 bases. Germline V CDR1 and CDR2: SGHRS, YFSETQ. V gave up 3 bases and J gave up 6 bases; unmatched junction bases: 7. The CDR3 has 15 amino acids. CDR3 in amino acids: CASSWQGQVHEKLFF. The CDR3 region has the DNA TGCGCCAGCAGCTGGCAGGGACAGGTCCATGAAAAACTGTTTTTT.